This TCR beta chain was captured in a study of blood T cell repertoires in COVID-19 (dated by TCRdb to the early 2020s). General notes on the study: Samples covering the acute and convalescent phases of COVID-19 were provided by collaborators in the United States, Italy and Spain. Where available, HLA class I and class II types were obtained from metadata supplied by the sample provider rather than from assay-based typing. The material from the prospective study consisted of cDNA or gDNA derived from T cells, B-cell-depleted T cells, or PBMCs. The samples were drawn from two sources: the first 160 participants of the ongoing ImmuneRACE study, and about 1,300 subjects contributed by 6 global collaborators. The repertoires were released in a freely available public database intended as a resource for research on the immune response to SARS-CoV-2. Nearly every sample came with metadata listing a de-identified subject ID, COVID-19 status, age in years and sex. Deeply sampled blood TCRbeta repertoires from subjects exposed to, actively infected with, or recovered from COVID-19 were included in the dataset. Study-wide findings and limitations: The quantity of clinical and demographic metadata differed by source and by participant and was supplied without curation.

TCRbeta CDR3 regions were amplified from genomic DNA using the immunoSEQ Assay, a bias-controlled multiplex PCR. Under the source paper's analysis protocol: Nucleated cell counts per sample were estimated from amplification of reference gene primers within the assay. Sequence reads were collapsed and filtered to measure the absolute abundance of every unique TCRbeta CDR3 rearrangement. Productive Simpson clonality was computed per sample as the square root of Simpson's diversity index over productive rearrangements. This is the immuneACCESS table as TCRdb keeps it, with only in-frame sequences that have V and J called. A part of the clones is gone; compared with another copy, unresolved V genes explain less than half, and the rest is unexplained. V and J calls and clone size are copied from that table; D and trimming were computed from the DNA. The sample contains around 100,000 clones, approximately 93% of them found a single time. The top ten clonotypes cover 2% to 2.5% of the sample.

A word on this clone: Its antigen is unknown. No much larger clonotype is one base removed from it; base qualities were not supplied.

Via the germline V gene (reference sequence), CDR1 is SEHNR and CDR2 FQNEAQ. The CDR3 starts with the cysteine, ends with the phenylalanine, and has 13 residues. CDR3 DNA only is kept here, 39 bases in frame from base 1. Trimming at the junction amounts to 1 base on V and 9 bases on J, and the germline ends lie 10 bases apart. Each collaborating institution followed its own protocols to collect whole blood in K2EDTA tubes. For TCRbeta analysis, collaborators shipped samples in one of three forms: frozen whole blood, isolated PBMCs, or DNA extracted from either of those sample types. The sequence joins TRBV7-9 to TRBJ2-1; the D segment could be TRBD2, given 5 matching bases. The sequencing sample was made of peripheral blood. This clonotype originated in a man in his forties or fifties with active COVID-19. The CDR3 reads CASSLGVRAEQFF. The nucleotide sequence reads as follows: TGTGCCAGCAGCTTAGGGGTGCGGGCTGAGCAGTTCTTC. Supplemented by the reference TRBV7-9 and TRBJ2-1 proteins around the CDR3, the complete variable domain is DTGVSQNPRHKITKRGQNVTFRCDPISEHNRLYWYRQTLGQGPEFLTYFQNEAQLEKSRLLSDRFSAERPKGSFSTLEIQRTEQGDSAMYLCASSLGVRAEQFFGPGTRLTVL.